The 16 T cell receptor beta chains presented below share a single source sample, sequenced in a study of molecular identifiers for immune sequencing clone quantification. MiXCR, applied by TCRdb to the PCR reads, yields one record per CDR3 protein. The repertoire consists of a few hundred thousand distinct CDR3 sequences, with roughly 26% occurring once and the leading ten covering roughly 0.77%. The sequencing sample was made of naive CD8+ T cells from blood, with Jurkat cell RNA spiked in. Subset defined: FACS-sorted CD8+CD4-CCR7+CD45RA+ naive T cells. The source is a human donor in good health. Some libraries in this study had Jurkat cell RNA spiked in.

CDR3 nucleotides: TGTGCCAGTACCCCCGAGGGACAGGGTGGCAAAAACATTCAGTACTTC. Translation: CASTPEGQGGKNIQYF. This chain links TRBV19 with TRBJ2-4; TRBD1 matches 9 bases. The CDR3 consists of 16 residues. The germline V gene encodes CDR1 LNHDA and CDR2 SQIVND (reference sequence). V lost 7 bases to trimming and J lost 3 bases; unmatched junction nucleotides: 10. Full variable domain (remainder filled in from reference TRBV19 and TRBJ2-4): DGGITQSPKYLFRKEGQNVTLSCEQNLNHDAMYWYRQDPGQGLRLIYYSQIVNDFQKGDIAEGYSVSREKKESFPLTVTSAQKNPTAFYLCASTPEGQGGKNIQYFGAGTRLSVL.

The rearrangement joins TRBV7-9 to TRBJ2-7, with TRBD1 matching 8 bases. V trimming: 5 bases; J trimming: 4 bases; junction bases outside the gene matches: 7. This CDR3 has 14 amino acids. Germline V gives CDR1 SEHNR, CDR2 FQNEAQ (reference sequence). This CDR3 is CASSAWTGMYEQYF. The CDR3 region has the DNA TGTGCCAGCAGCGCTTGGACAGGGATGTACGAGCAGTACTTC. Full variable domain (rest looked up from reference TRBV7-9 and TRBJ2-7): DTGVSQNPRHKITKRGQNVTFRCDPISEHNRLYWYRQTLGQGPEFLTYFQNEAQLEKSRLLSDRFSAERPKGSFSTLEIQRTEQGDSAMYLCASSAWTGMYEQYFGPGTRLTVT.

The gene calls are TRBV10-2 and TRBJ2-1; weak D call: TRBD2 (6 bases). Trimming took off 8 bases at V and 9 bases at J, with 14 bases between the two ends. This CDR3 region has 12 residues. Germline CDR1 WSHSY, CDR2 SAAADI. The CDR3 coding sequence is TGCGCCAGCTCCGTGGGGGGTGGTGAGCAGTTCTTC. Translated, it gives CASSVGGGEQFF.

This chain links TRBV21-1 with TRBJ2-7; TRBD1 is taken as the D call from the table, unchecked against the DNA. TRBV21-1 is assigned pseudogene status. This CDR3 region has 18 residues. The CDR3 bases are TGTGCCGGCAGCAAAGTAGATAGCGGGGGCGGTAGGTCCTACGAGCAGTACTTC. Protein product: CAGSKVDSGGGRSYEQYF.

There are a few counts of this clonotype. The chain joins TRBV18 to TRBJ2-1; 8 bases agree with TRBD1. The CDR3 consists of 15 residues. The V and J ends lost 0 bases and 3 bases, in that order; junction bases with no gene match: 1. The germline gives CDR1 KGHSH, CDR2 LQKENI. This chain's CDR3 is CASSPPDRVYNEQFF. In nucleotides, the CDR3 is TGTGCCAGCTCACCACCGGACAGGGTCTACAATGAGCAGTTCTTC. Filled out from reference TRBV18 and TRBJ2-1, the complete variable domain reads NAGVMQNPRHLVRRRGQEARLRCSPMKGHSHVYWYRQLPEEGLKFMVYLQKENIIDESGMPKERFSAEFPKEGPSILRIQQVVRGDSAAYFCASSPPDRVYNEQFFGPGTRLTVL.

This clonotype was detected many times. The chain couples TRBV14 to TRBJ2-3, with TRBD2 matching 8 bases. Looked up from germline, CDR1 is SGHDN and CDR2 is FVKESK. The junction had 9 bases not matched to a gene; V was cut back by 0 bases and J by 4 bases. The CDR3 runs to 17 residues. This CDR3 reads CASSQDLGLAYADTQYF. The CDR3 DNA is TGTGCCAGCAGCCAAGATCTTGGACTAGCTTATGCAGATACGCAGTATTTT.

The V call is TRBV13, the J call TRBJ2-7; 9 bases are shared with TRBD2. CDR1 and CDR2 from the germline V gene are PRHDT and FYEKMQ (reference sequence). J was trimmed by 4 bases and V by 3 bases; bases with no gene match: 4. The CDR3 covers 14 residues. CDR3 region: CASSFRREGYEQYF. CDR3 nucleotide sequence: TGTGCCAGCAGCTTCAGGCGGGAGGGTTACGAGCAGTACTTC.

CDR3 residues: CASSVEHSGETQYF. CDR3 sequence (DNA): TGTGCCAGCAGCGTAGAGCATTCGGGGGAGACCCAGTACTTC. The J gene is TRBJ2-5, the V gene TRBV9; weak D call: TRBD2 (5 bases). The CDR3 length is 14 residues. Germline V gene data show CDR1 as SGDLS and CDR2 as YYNGEE. V was shortened by 0 bases and J by 5 bases, with 11 bases between the two germline ends.

The gene calls are TRBV5-6 and TRBJ1-1, with a tentative D call TRBD1 (5 bases). Germline V gene lookup returns CDR1 SGHDT and CDR2 YYEEEE. Trimming stripped 4 bases from V and 4 bases from J, with 17 bases between. The CDR3 consists of 15 residues. CDR3 in amino acids: CASSPDSLWSTEAFF. CDR3 sequence (DNA): TGTGCCAGCAGCCCTGACAGCCTGTGGAGCACTGAAGCTTTCTTT.

This clonotype appeared many times. The V and J genes are TRBV6-2 or TRBV6-3 and TRBJ2-7, with a weak D call TRBD2 (6 bases). The CDR3 totals 14 residues. V was pared by 2 bases and J by 2 bases, with 10 bases between. CDR1 MNHEY and CDR2 SVGEGT come from the germline V gene. CDR3 nucleotides: TGTGCCAGCAGTTACGCGGGACTTACCTACGAGCAGTACTTC. This encodes CASSYAGLTYEQYF.

This clonotype was counted many times. The chain links TRBV4-3 to TRBJ1-1; no firm D call. The CDR3 loop spans 15 amino acids. V lost 1 base, J lost 2 bases, and 11 bases lay in between. The germline V gene has CDR1 LGHNA and CDR2 YSLEER. In DNA form, the CDR3 reads TGCGCCAGCAGCCAAGGCCGGGCGACTAACACTGAAGCTTTCTTT. This translates into CASSQGRATNTEAFF.

Concerning this clonotype: At one end the junction does not follow the germline gene, possibly because of a read error. DNA of the CDR3: TGTGCCAGCAGCCCCACTTCTACCGGGGAGCCGTGTTTT. This gives the protein CASSPTSTGEPCF. The V gene is TRBV7-9, the J gene TRBJ2-2, with D possibly TRBD2 on 5 matching bases. This CDR3 spans 13 amino acids. The germline V gene encodes CDR1 SEHNR and CDR2 FQNEAQ (reference sequence). The full variable domain, in which reference TRBV7-9 and TRBJ2-2 provide the parts outside the CDR3, is DTGVSQNPRHKITKRGQNVTFRCDPISEHNRLYWYRQTLGQGPEFLTYFQNEAQLEKSRLLSDRFSAERPKGSFSTLEIQRTEQGDSAMYLCASSPTSTGEPCFGEGSRLTVL.

This clonotype was seen more than once but under ten times. The V and J genes are TRBV19 and TRBJ2-2; 8 nucleotides match TRBD1. The germline CDR1 and CDR2 sequences are LNHDA and SQIVND (reference sequence). J was trimmed by 4 bases and V by 9 bases; bases with no gene match: 10. CDR3 length: 15 amino acids. The CDR3 sequence is CASFIATGGTGELFF. The CDR3 DNA is TGTGCCAGCTTTATTGCTACAGGGGGCACCGGGGAGCTGTTTTTT.

As concerns this clonotype: This is likely a read error, given that the CDR3 carries no conserved phenylalanine or tryptophan at its end. This sequence joins TRBV2 and TRBJ2-7; TRBD1 or TRBD2 may be the D gene (5 bases each). With 1 base removed from V and 3 bases from J, the gap between germline ends came to 10 bases. The germline gives CDR1 SNHLY, CDR2 FYNNEI. CDR3 size: 14 residues. The CDR3 DNA reads TGTGCCAGCAGTGAAGGAGGGACGCTCTACGAGCAGTACCTC. It codes for CASSEGGTLYEQYL.

This clonotype was found a few times. V and J are TRBV3-1 and TRBJ2-2, with D possibly matching TRBD2 (7 bases). The CDR3 covers 19 residues. The ends were cut back, 4 bases at V and 6 bases at J, with 27 bases in the middle. The germline V gene encodes CDR1 LGHDT and CDR2 YNNKEL (reference sequence). The CDR3 nucleotides are TGTGCCAGCAGCCCCGGGGGGCAGGTGGCGAAAAAACACCCCGGGGAGCTGTTTTTT. It specifies CASSPGGQVAKKHPGELFF.

On this clonotype itself: This may be a read error: a much more frequent sequence differs by one nucleotide. The CDR3 nucleotides read TGTGCCAGCAGACTCCAGGGTCTCACAGATACGCAGTATTTT. It specifies CASRLQGLTDTQYF. The rearrangement links TRBV28 to TRBJ2-3; tentatively, D is TRBD1 (5 bases). The germline V gene encodes CDR1 MDHEN and CDR2 SYDVKM. This CDR3 comprises 14 residues. V lost 6 bases and J 2 bases, leaving 12 bases between the germline ends. The variable domain in full, with the rest retrieved from reference TRBV28 and TRBJ2-3, is DVKVTQSSRYLVKRTGEKVFLECVQDMDHENMFWYRQDPGLGLRLIYFSYDVKMKEKGDIPEGYSVSREKKERFSLILESASTNQTSMYLCASRLQGLTDTQYFGPGTRLTVL.